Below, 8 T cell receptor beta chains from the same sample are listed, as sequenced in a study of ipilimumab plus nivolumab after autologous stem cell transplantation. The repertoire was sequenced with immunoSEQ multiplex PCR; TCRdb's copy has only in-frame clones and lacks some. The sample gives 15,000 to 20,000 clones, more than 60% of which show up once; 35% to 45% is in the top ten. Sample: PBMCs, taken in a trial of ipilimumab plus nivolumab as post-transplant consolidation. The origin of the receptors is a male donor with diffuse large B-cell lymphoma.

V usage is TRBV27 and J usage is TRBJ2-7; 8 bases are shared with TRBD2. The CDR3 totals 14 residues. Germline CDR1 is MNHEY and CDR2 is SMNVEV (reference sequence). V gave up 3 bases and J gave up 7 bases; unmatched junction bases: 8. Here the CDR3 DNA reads TGTGCCAGCAGTTTCCGTCGGGAGGGAGGGGAGCAGTACTTC. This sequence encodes CASSFRREGGEQYF.

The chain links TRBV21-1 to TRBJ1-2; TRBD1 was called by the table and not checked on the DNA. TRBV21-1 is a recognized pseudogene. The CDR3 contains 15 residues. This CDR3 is CASRLKGQKNYGYTF. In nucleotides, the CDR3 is TGTGCCAGCAGACTTAAGGGACAGAAAAACTATGGCTACACCTTC.

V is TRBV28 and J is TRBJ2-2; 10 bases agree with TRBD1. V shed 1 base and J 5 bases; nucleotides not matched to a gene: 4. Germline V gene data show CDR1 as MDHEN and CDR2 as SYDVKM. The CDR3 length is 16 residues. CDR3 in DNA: TGTGCCAGCAGTTTATCGCCGGGACAGGGGACCGGGGAGCTGTTTTTT. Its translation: CASSLSPGQGTGELFF.

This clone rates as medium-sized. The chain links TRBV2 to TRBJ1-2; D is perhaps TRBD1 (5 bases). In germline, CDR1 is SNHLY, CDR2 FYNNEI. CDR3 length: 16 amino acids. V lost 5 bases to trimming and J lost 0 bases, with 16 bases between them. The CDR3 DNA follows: TGTGCCAGCAGTCGGCCAAAGAACAGGACTAACTATGGCTACACCTTC. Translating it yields CASSRPKNRTNYGYTF.

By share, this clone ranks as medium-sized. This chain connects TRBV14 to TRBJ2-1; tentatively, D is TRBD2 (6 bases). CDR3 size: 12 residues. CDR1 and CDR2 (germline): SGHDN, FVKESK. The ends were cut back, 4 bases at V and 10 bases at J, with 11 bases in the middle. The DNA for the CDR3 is TGTGCCAGCAGCCTCGGGAGCTACGAGCAGTTCTTC. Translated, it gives CASSLGSYEQFF.

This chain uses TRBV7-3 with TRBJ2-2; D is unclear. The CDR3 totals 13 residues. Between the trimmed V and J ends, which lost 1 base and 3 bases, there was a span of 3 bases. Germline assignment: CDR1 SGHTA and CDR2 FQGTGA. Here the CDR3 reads CASSLKDTGELFF. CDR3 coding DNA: TGTGCCAGCAGCTTAAAGGACACCGGGGAGCTGTTTTTT.

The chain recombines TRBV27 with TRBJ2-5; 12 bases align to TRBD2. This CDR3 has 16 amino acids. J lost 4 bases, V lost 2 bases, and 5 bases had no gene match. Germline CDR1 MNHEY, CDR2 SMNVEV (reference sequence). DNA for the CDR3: TGTGCCAGCAGTTTACTAGCGGGAGGGCCGGGAGAGACCCAGTACTTC. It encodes CASSLLAGGPGETQYF.

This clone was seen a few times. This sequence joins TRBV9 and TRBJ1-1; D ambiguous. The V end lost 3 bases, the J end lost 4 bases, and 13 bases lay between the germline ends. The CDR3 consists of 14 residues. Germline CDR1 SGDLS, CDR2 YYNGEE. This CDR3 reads CASSAQRTSTEAFF. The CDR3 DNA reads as TGTGCCAGCAGCGCCCAAAGGACGAGCACTGAAGCTTTCTTT.